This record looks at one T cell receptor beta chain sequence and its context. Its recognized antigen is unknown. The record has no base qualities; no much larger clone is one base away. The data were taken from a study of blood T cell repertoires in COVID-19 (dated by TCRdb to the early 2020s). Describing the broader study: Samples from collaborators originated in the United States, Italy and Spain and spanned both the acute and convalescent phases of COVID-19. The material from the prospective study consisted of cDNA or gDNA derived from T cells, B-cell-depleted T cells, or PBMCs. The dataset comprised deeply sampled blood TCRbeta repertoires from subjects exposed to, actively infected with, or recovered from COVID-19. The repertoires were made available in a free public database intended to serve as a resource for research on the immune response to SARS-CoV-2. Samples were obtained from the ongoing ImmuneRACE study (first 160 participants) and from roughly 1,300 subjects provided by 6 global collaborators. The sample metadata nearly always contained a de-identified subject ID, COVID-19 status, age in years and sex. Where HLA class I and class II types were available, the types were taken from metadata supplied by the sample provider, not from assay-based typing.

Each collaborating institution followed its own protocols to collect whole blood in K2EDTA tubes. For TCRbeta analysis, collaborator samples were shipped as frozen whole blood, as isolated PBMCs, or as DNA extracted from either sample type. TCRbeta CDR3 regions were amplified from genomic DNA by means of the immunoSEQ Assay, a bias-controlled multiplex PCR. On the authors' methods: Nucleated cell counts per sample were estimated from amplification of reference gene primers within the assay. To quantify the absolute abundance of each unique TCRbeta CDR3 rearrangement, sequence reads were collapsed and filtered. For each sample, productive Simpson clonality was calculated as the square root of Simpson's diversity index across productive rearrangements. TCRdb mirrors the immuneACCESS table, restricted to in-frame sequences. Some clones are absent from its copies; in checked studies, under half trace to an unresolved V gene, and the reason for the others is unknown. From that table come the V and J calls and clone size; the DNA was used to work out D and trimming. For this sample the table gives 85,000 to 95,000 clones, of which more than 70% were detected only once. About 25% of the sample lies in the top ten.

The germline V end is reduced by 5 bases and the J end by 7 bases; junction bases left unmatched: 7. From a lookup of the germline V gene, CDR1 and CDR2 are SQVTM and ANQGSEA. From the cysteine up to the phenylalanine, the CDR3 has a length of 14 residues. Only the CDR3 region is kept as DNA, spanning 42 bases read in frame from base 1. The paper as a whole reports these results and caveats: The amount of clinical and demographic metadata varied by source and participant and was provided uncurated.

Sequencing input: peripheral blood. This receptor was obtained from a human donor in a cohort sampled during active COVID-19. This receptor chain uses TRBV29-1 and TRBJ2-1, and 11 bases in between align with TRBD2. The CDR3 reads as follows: CSVKLAGEGNEQFF. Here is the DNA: TGCAGCGTTAAACTAGCGGGAGAGGGAAATGAGCAGTTCTTC.